Each of the 8 T cell receptor beta chains below was sequenced from the same sample in a study of cytomegalovirus exposure and HLA in healthy donors (TCRdb year 2017). Libraries were constructed by the immunoSEQ multiplex PCR assay. For the multiplex PCR, a mixture combining 60 forward primers for TCR Vbeta segments and 13 reverse primers for TCR Jbeta segments was used. TCRdb retrieved this table from immuneACCESS and kept in-frame rearrangements only. Not all clones are present; in checked studies, unresolved V genes account for under half, and no reason is known for the remainder. For this sample, the table gives roughly 220,000 clones. The ten top clones hold roughly 1.2% of the sample. Specimen: PBMCs. The receptors here all came from a girl aged 2 to 9 in good health and CMV-seropositive.

The CDR3 DNA sequence: TGCGCCAGCAGCTTGAGGAGTGAAAACACTGAAGCTTTCTTT. Translated, it gives CASSLRSENTEAFF. This chain uses TRBV5-1 with TRBJ1-1; D gene unclear. Germline lookup yields CDR1 SGHRS and CDR2 YFSETQ. This CDR3 is 14 amino acids long. V lost 1 base and J lost 2, with 9 bases in between.

The chain links TRBV28 to TRBJ1-5, with TRBD1 as a possible D gene (5 bases). The CDR3 extends over 15 amino acids. From germline, CDR1 is MDHEN and CDR2 SYDVKM. Deletions cut 4 bases from V and 9 bases from J, with 19 bases between. CDR3 coding DNA: TGTGCCAGCAGTTCCAGACAGACGGACGGGCCGCCCCAGCATTTT. Translating gives CASSSRQTDGPPQHF.

V usage is TRBV18 and J usage is TRBJ2-7, with TRBD1 matching 11 bases. Germline V gives CDR1 KGHSH, CDR2 LQKENI. J gave up 5 bases and V 0 bases, and 3 bases lay outside the gene matches. This CDR3 comprises 15 residues. CDR3 bases: TGTGCCAGCTCACCACCCGGACAGGGGGCCCACGAGCAGTACTTC. This translates into CASSPPGQGAHEQYF.

This rearrangement joins TRBV6-5 to TRBJ2-1; 8 bases agree with TRBD1. The CDR3 contains 14 residues. The germline V gene encodes CDR1 MNHEY and CDR2 SVGAGI. With V trimmed by 5 bases and J by 6 bases, 6 bases remained unmatched. CDR3 DNA sequence: TGTGCCAGCAGTCGGACAGGGTCCGCCAATGAGCAGTTCTTC. Its translation is CASSRTGSANEQFF.

J is TRBJ2-2 and V is TRBV10-3; 7 nucleotides line up with TRBD2. Germline V gene data show CDR1 as ENHRY and CDR2 as SYGVKD. J lost 4 bases, V lost 6 bases, and 5 bases had no gene match. The CDR3 has 14 residues. CDR3 sequence (DNA): TGTGCCATCAGGGAAGCGGGAAGCACCGGGGAGCTGTTTTTT. As protein: CAIREAGSTGELFF.

The chain couples TRBV18 to TRBJ1-2; tentatively, D is TRBD1 (6 bases). The ends were cut back, 5 bases at V and 4 bases at J, with 11 bases in the middle. The CDR3 runs 13 residues. Germline V gene data show CDR1 as KGHSH and CDR2 as LQKENI. CDR3 nucleotide sequence: TGTGCCAGCTCAACGACAGGCCCCTATGGCTACACCTTC. As protein: CASSTTGPYGYTF. The whole variable domain, filled in from reference TRBV18 and TRBJ1-2, reads NAGVMQNPRHLVRRRGQEARLRCSPMKGHSHVYWYRQLPEEGLKFMVYLQKENIIDESGMPKERFSAEFPKEGPSILRIQQVVRGDSAAYFCASSTTGPYGYTFGSGTRLTVV.

The chain is built from TRBV13 and TRBJ2-7, with 10 bases identical to TRBD2. Losses at the gene ends were 0 bases for V and 2 bases for J; bases not matched to a gene: 4. This CDR3 has 16 residues. Germline CDR1 reads PRHDT; CDR2 reads FYEKMQ (reference sequence). The CDR3 coding sequence is TGTGCCAGCAGCTTAGGCCGAGCGGGAGGGCCCTACGAGCAGTACTTC. It specifies CASSLGRAGGPYEQYF.

The chain has TRBV11-2 and TRBJ2-1; D is possibly TRBD2 (5 bases). The CDR3 totals 13 residues. Germline CDR1 SGHAT, CDR2 FQNNGV. Trimming left V 2 bases short and J 8 bases short, with 10 bases between. The CDR3 coding sequence is TGTGCCAGCAGCTTACGTCGGACTCATGAGCAGTTCTTC. Its protein product is CASSLRRTHEQFF.